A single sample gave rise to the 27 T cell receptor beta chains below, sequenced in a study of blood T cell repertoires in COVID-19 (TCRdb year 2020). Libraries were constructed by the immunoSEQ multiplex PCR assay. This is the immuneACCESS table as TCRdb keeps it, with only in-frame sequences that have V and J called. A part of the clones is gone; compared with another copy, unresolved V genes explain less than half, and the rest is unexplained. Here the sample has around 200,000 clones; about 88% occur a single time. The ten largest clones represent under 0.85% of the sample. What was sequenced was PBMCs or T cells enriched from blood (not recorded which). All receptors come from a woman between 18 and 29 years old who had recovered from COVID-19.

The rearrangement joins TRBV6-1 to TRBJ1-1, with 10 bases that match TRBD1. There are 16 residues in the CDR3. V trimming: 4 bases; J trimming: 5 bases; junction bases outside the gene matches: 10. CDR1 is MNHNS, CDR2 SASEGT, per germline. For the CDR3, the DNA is TGTGCCAGCAGTGTCGGGCCGCGACAGGGGGCGACTGAAGCTTTCTTT. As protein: CASSVGPRQGATEAFF.

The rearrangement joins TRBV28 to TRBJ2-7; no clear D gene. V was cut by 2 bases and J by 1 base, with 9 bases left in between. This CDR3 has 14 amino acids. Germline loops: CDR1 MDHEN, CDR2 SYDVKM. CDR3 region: CASSLLSISYEQYF. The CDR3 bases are TGTGCCAGCAGTTTACTAAGCATTTCCTACGAGCAGTACTTC.

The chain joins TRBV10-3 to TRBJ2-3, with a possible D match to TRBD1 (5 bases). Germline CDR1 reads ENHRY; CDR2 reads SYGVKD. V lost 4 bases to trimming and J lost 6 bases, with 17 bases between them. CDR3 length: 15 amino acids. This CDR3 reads CAISAQGAVGDTQYF. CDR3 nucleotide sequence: TGTGCCATCAGTGCCCAGGGCGCTGTTGGGGATACGCAGTATTTT.

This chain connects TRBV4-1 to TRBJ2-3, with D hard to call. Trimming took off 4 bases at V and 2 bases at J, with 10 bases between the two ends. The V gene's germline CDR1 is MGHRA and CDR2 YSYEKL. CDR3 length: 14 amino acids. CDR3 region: CASSLPRSTDTQYF. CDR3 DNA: TGCGCCAGCAGCCTGCCGCGGTCCACAGATACGCAGTATTTT.

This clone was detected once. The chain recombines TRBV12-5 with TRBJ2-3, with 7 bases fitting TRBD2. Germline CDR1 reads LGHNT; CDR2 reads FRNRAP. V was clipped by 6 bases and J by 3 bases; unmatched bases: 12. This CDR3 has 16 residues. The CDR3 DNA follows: TGTGCTAGTGGATCCCTTATCGGGGGAGGGACAGATACGCAGTATTTT. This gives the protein CASGSLIGGGTDTQYF.

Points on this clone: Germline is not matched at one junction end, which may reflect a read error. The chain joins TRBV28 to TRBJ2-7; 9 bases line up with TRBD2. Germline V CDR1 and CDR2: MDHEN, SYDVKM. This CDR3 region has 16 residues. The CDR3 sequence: CASSEGAGGPSHEQYF. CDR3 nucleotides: TGTGCCAGCAGTGAGGGAGCGGGAGGACCCTCCCACGAGCAGTACTTC. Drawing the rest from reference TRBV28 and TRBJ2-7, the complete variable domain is DVKVTQSSRYLVKRTGEKVFLECVQDMDHENMFWYRQDPGLGLRLIYFSYDVKMKEKGDIPEGYSVSREKKERFSLILESASTNQTSMYLCASSEGAGGPSHEQYFGPGTRLTVT.

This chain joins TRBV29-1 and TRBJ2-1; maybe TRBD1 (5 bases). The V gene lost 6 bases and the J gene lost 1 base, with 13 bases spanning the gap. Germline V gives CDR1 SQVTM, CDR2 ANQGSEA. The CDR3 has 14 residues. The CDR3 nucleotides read TGCAGCGTACTCCAGGGTGTATCCTACAATGAGCAGTTCTTC. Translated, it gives CSVLQGVSYNEQFF.

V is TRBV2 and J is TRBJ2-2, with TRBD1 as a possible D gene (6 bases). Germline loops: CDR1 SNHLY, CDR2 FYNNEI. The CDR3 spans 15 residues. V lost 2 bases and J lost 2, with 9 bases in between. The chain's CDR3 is CASSEQGFNTGELFF. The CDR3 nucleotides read TGTGCCAGCAGTGAACAGGGGTTTAACACCGGGGAGCTGTTTTTT.

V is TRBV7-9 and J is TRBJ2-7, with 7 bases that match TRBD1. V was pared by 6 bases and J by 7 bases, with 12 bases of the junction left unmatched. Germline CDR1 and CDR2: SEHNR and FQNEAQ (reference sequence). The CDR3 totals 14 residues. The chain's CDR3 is CASSITGAVGEQYF. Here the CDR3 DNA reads TGTGCCAGCAGTATCACAGGGGCCGTGGGGGAGCAGTACTTC.

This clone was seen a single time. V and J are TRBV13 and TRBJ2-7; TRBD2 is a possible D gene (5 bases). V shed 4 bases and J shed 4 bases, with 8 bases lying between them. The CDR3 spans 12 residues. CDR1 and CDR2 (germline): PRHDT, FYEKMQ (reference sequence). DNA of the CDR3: TGTGCCAGCAGCTCTCCGGGGTACGAGCAGTACTTC. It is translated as CASSSPGYEQYF.

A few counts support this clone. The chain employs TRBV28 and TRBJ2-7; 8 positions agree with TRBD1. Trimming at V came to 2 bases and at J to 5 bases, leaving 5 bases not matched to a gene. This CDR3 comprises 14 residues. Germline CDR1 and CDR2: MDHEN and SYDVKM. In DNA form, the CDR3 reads TGTGCCAGCAGTTTAACCGGGACAGGTCACGAGCAGTACTTC. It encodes CASSLTGTGHEQYF.

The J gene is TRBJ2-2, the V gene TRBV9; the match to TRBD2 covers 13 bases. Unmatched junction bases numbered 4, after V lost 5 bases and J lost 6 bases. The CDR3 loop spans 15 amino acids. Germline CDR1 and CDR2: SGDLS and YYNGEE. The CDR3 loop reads CASSRLAGGSGELFF. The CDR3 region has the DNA TGTGCCAGCAGTAGACTAGCGGGAGGCTCCGGGGAGCTGTTTTTT. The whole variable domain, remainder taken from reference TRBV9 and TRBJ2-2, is DSGVTQTPKHLITATGQRVTLRCSPRSGDLSVYWYQQSLDQGLQFLIQYYNGEERAKGNILERFSAQQFPDLHSELNLSSLELGDSALYFCASSRLAGGSGELFFGEGSRLTVL.

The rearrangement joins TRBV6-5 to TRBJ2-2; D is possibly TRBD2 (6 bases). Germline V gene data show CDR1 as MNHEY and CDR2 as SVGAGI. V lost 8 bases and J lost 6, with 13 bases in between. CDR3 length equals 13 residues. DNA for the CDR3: TGTGCCAGCCGGGGGTCGGTCCCCGGGGAGCTGTTTTTT. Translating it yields CASRGSVPGELFF.

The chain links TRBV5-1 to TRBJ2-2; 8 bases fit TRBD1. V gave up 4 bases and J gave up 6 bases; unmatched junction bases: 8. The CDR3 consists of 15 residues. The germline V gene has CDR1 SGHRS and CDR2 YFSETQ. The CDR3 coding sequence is TGCGCCAGCAGCCGGACAGGGAGCTCAGCCGGGGAGCTGTTTTTT. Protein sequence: CASSRTGSSAGELFF.

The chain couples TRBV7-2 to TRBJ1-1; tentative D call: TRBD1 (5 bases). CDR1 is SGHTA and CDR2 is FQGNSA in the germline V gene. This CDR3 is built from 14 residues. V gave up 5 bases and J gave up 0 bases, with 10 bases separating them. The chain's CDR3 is CASSIRQMNTEAFF. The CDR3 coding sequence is TGTGCCAGCAGCATAAGACAGATGAACACTGAAGCTTTCTTT.

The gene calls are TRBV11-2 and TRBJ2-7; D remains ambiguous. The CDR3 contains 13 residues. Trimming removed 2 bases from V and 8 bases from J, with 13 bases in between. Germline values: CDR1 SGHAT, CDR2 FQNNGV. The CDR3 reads CASSLSVGGQQYF. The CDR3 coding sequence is TGTGCCAGCAGCTTAAGTGTCGGTGGGCAGCAGTACTTC.

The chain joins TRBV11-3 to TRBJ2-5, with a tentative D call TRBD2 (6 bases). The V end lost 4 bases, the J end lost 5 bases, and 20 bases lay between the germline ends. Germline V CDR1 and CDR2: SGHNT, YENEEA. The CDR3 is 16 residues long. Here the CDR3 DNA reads TGTGCCAGCAGCTCCCGTCGGACGGGAGTGGTGGAGACCCAGTACTTC. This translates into CASSSRRTGVVETQYF.

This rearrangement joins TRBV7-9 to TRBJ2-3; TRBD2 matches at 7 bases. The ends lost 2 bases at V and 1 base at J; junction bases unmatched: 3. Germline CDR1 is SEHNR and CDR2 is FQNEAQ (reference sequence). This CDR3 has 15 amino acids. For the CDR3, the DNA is TGTGCCAGCAGCTTAAGACTAGCCGGCACAGATACGCAGTATTTT. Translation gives CASSLRLAGTDTQYF.

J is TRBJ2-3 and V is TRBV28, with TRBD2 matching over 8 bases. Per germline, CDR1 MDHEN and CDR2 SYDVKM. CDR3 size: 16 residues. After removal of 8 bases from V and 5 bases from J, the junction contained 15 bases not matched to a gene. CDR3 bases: TGTGCCAGCCGAACAACTAGCGGCGGTATGAGAGATACGCAGTATTTT. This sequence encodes CASRTTSGGMRDTQYF.

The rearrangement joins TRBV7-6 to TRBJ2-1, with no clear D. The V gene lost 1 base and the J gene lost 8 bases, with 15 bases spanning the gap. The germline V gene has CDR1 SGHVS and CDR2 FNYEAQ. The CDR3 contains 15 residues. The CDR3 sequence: CASSLDQLRSDEQFF. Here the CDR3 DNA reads TGTGCCAGCAGCTTAGACCAACTAAGGTCTGATGAGCAGTTCTTC.

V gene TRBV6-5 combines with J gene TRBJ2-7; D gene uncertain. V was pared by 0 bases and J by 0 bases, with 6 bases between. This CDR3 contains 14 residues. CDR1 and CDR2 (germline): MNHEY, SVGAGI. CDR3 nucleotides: TGTGCCAGCAGTTACTCTGGCGGCTCCTACGAGCAGTACTTC. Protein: CASSYSGGSYEQYF.

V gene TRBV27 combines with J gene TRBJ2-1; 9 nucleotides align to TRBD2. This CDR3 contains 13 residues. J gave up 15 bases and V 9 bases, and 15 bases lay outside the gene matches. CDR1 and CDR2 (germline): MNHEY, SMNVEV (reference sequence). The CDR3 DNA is TGTGCCAGTGGTCTAGCGGGACCCGGGGTCTGGTTCTTC. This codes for CASGLAGPGVWFF.

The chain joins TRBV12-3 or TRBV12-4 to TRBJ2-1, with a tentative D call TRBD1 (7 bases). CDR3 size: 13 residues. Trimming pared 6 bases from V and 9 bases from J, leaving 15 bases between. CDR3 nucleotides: TGTGCCAGCAGCCCTCACAGGGGAGGTGAGCAGTTCTTC. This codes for CASSPHRGGEQFF.

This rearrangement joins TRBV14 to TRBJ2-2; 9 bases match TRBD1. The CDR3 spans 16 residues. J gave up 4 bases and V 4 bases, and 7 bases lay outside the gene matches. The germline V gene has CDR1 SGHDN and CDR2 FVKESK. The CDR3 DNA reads TGTGCCAGCAGCCCCTACTCGGGACAGGGCACCGGGGAGCTGTTTTTT. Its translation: CASSPYSGQGTGELFF.

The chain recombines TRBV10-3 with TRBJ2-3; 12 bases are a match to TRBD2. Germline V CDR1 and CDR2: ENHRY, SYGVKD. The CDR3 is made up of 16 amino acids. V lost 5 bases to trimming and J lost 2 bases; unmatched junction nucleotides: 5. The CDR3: CAISTTSGSYTDTQYF. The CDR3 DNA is TGTGCCATCAGTACGACTAGCGGGAGTTACACAGATACGCAGTATTTT.

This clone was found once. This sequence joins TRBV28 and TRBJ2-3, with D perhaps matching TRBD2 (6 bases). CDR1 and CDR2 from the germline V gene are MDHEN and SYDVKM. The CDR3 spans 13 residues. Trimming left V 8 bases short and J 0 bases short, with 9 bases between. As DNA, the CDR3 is TGTGCCAGCGGGAGGTCTAGCACAGATACGCAGTATTTT. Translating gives CASGRSSTDTQYF. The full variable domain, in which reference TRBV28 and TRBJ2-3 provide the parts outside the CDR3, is DVKVTQSSRYLVKRTGEKVFLECVQDMDHENMFWYRQDPGLGLRLIYFSYDVKMKEKGDIPEGYSVSREKKERFSLILESASTNQTSMYLCASGRSSTDTQYFGPGTRLTVL.

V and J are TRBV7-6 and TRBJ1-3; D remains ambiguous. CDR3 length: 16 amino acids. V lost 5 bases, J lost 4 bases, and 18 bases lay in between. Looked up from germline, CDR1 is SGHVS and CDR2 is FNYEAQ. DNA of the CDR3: TGTGCCAGCAGCCGGATCGGGGAGGGCTCGGGAAACACCATATATTTT. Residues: CASSRIGEGSGNTIYF.